These 26 T cell receptor beta chains originate from one sample sequenced in a study of cytomegalovirus exposure and HLA in healthy donors. Primers: 60 Vbeta forward and 13 Jbeta reverse. Measured with immunoSEQ multiplex PCR; TCRdb has only the in-frame clones, and not every one. The sample includes 150,000 or so clones, approximately 79% of them seen just once. Sequencing was performed on PBMCs. All receptors come from a male donor in good health and CMV-seronegative.

This clone is a singleton in its sample. The chain joins TRBV5-1 to TRBJ2-3; 7 nucleotides agree with TRBD1. Germline V gene lookup returns CDR1 SGHRS and CDR2 YFSETQ. The trim removed 2 bases at V and 3 bases at J, leaving 6 bases unmatched. The CDR3 runs to 15 residues. DNA for the CDR3: TGCGCCAGCAGCTTAGAGGGGGCCAAGACAGATACGCAGTATTTT. It is translated as CASSLEGAKTDTQYF.

This clone was seen a handful of times. This chain joins TRBV6-5 and TRBJ1-1; D is unclear. The CDR3 runs 14 residues. The V gene lost 7 bases and the J gene lost 0 bases, with 12 bases spanning the gap. CDR1 is MNHEY and CDR2 is SVGAGI in the germline V gene. CDR3 DNA sequence: TGTGCCAGCAAATTTACTTCGGTGAACACTGAAGCTTTCTTT. Residues: CASKFTSVNTEAFF.

This chain connects TRBV2 to TRBJ1-5, with 7 nucleotides matching TRBD1. CDR1 and CDR2 from the germline V gene are SNHLY and FYNNEI. CDR3 length equals 15 residues. The V segment lost 7 bases and the J segment 3 bases; nucleotides outside the gene matches: 9. The CDR3 spells CASTPQGGSNQPQHF. As DNA, the CDR3 is TGTGCCAGCACCCCCCAGGGGGGTTCCAATCAGCCCCAGCATTTT.

The rearrangement links TRBV27 to TRBJ2-5; tentative D call: TRBD2 (6 bases). Germline V gene lookup returns CDR1 MNHEY and CDR2 SMNVEV (reference sequence). Trimming cost V 7 bases and J 5 bases, with 14 bases left between them. This CDR3 contains 13 residues. In nucleotides, the CDR3 is TGTGCCAGCACCTTCGCTGGGGGGGAGACCCAGTACTTC. Protein sequence: CASTFAGGETQYF.

The chain joins TRBV5-6 to TRBJ1-3; 9 bases agree with TRBD1. The V gene's germline CDR1 is SGHDT and CDR2 YYEEEE. With V trimmed by 2 bases and J by 0 bases, 3 bases remained unmatched. CDR3 length: 16 amino acids. CDR3 bases: TGTGCCAGCAGCTTTGGACAGGGGAGCTCTGGAAACACCATATATTTT. Its protein product is CASSFGQGSSGNTIYF.

The DNA for the CDR3 is TGTGCCAGCAGCTTATTGGCTAGCGGAGGGGAGACCCAGTACTTC. Amino acids: CASSLLASGGETQYF. The rearrangement links TRBV7-7 to TRBJ2-5; 7 bases align to TRBD2. V shed 2 bases, J shed 5 bases, and the junction held 8 bases outside the gene matches. CDR1 is SSHAT, CDR2 FNYEAQ, per germline (reference sequence). This CDR3 is 15 amino acids long. Together with reference TRBV7-7 and TRBJ2-5, the CDR3 gives the full variable domain: GAGVSQSPRYKVTKRGQDVTLRCDPISSHATLYWYQQALGQGPEFLTYFNYEAQPDKSGLPSDRFSAERPEGSISTLTIQRTEQRDSAMYRCASSLLASGGETQYFGPGTRLLVL.

The V gene is TRBV5-4, the J gene TRBJ2-7, with 8 positions matching TRBD1. Germline trimming cut 4 bases from V and 0 bases from J; bases unmatched to any gene: 3. The CDR3 consists of 14 residues. The germline V gene has CDR1 SGHNT and CDR2 YYREEE (reference sequence). The CDR3 bases are TGTGCCAGCAGCCTGGGACAGGCCTCCTACGAGCAGTACTTC. Amino acids: CASSLGQASYEQYF.

The V and J genes are TRBV19 and TRBJ2-6; unclear D gene. The V gene's germline CDR1 is LNHDA and CDR2 SQIVND (reference sequence). This CDR3 spans 18 amino acids. V lost 7 bases, J lost 2 bases, and 21 bases lay in between. The CDR3, as DNA: TGTGCCAGTACCAAACCCCCCCTAGTGGGTGCTGGGGCCAACGTCCTGACTTTC. Translating gives CASTKPPLVGAGANVLTF.

CDR3: CASSLESSTHEQYF. The CDR3 DNA follows: TGTGCCAGCAGCTTAGAATCTAGTACCCACGAGCAGTACTTC. The chain joins TRBV7-9 to TRBJ2-7; no clear D gene. Trimming removed 1 base at V and 5 bases at J, with 12 bases between. The germline gives CDR1 SEHNR, CDR2 FQNEAQ (reference sequence). CDR3 length equals 14 residues. The variable domain in full, completed from reference TRBV7-9 and TRBJ2-7, reads DTGVSQNPRHKITKRGQNVTFRCDPISEHNRLYWYRQTLGQGPEFLTYFQNEAQLEKSRLLSDRFSAERPKGSFSTLEIQRTEQGDSAMYLCASSLESSTHEQYFGPGTRLTVT.

The chain has TRBV11-1 and TRBJ1-1; 8 bases line up with TRBD1. In germline, CDR1 is SGHAT, CDR2 FQDESV (reference sequence). The V gene end was trimmed by 5 bases and the J gene end by 4 bases; junction bases not matched to a gene: 12. The CDR3 contains 16 residues. CDR3 DNA sequence: TGTGCCAGCAGCCTTCGACAGGGGAAAGTGGGCACTGAAGCTTTCTTT. Translation gives CASSLRQGKVGTEAFF.

This chain connects TRBV11-3 to TRBJ1-3; 8 nucleotides match TRBD1. The CDR3 is 14 residues long. Germline lookup yields CDR1 SGHNT and CDR2 YENEEA. The junction had 4 bases not matched to a gene; V was cut back by 5 bases and J by 4 bases. Here the CDR3 DNA reads TGTGCCAGCAGCCACCGGGACAGGGGAAACACCATATATTTT. Translated: CASSHRDRGNTIYF.

The chain is built from TRBV14 and TRBJ2-7; 13 nucleotides line up with TRBD2. The V and J ends lost 2 bases and 4 bases, in that order; junction bases with no gene match: 5. The germline gives CDR1 SGHDN, CDR2 FVKESK. The CDR3 consists of 16 residues. This CDR3 reads CASSQLGLAGAYEQYF. The CDR3 DNA reads as TGTGCCAGCAGCCAACTAGGACTAGCGGGAGCTTACGAGCAGTACTTC.

The chain carries TRBV7-6 and TRBJ1-1; D ambiguous. CDR1 SGHVS and CDR2 FNYEAQ come from the germline V gene. This CDR3 has 13 residues. The V end lost 3 bases, the J end lost 1 base, and 6 bases lay between the germline ends. This CDR3 reads CASSLRANTEAFF. In DNA, the CDR3 is TGTGCCAGCAGCTTGAGGGCGAACACTGAAGCTTTCTTT.

The rearrangement uses TRBV5-1 and TRBJ2-3; a possible D gene is TRBD2 (5 bases). Germline CDR1 SGHRS, CDR2 YFSETQ. CDR3 length: 13 residues. Trimming removed 4 bases at V and 3 bases at J, with 9 bases between. CDR3 DNA: TGCGCCAGCAGCCCCGAGGGAACAGATACGCAGTATTTT. It specifies CASSPEGTDTQYF.

The J gene is TRBJ2-2, the V gene TRBV19, with TRBD1 identical over 8 bases. This CDR3 contains 15 residues. With 7 bases clipped from V and 1 base from J, the junction kept 5 bases outside the gene matches. The germline V gene encodes CDR1 LNHDA and CDR2 SQIVND (reference sequence). The CDR3 loop reads CASKTGGGNTGELFF. In DNA form, the CDR3 reads TGTGCCAGTAAAACAGGGGGTGGGAACACCGGGGAGCTGTTTTTT.

The rearrangement joins TRBV6-4 to TRBJ1-6, with D perhaps matching TRBD1 (5 bases). V gave up 3 bases and J gave up 7 bases, with 13 bases separating them. From germline, CDR1 is MRHNA and CDR2 SNTAGT. The CDR3 extends over 15 amino acids. The DNA for the CDR3 is TGTGCCAGCAGTGAAGGGGAGGGAGGCAATTCACCCCTCCACTTT. It specifies CASSEGEGGNSPLHF.

V usage is TRBV27 and J usage is TRBJ2-5; 8 bases line up with TRBD1. The J call is in doubt because the DNA end fits TRBJ2-7 better. The length of the CDR3 is 17 residues. Germline CDR1 is MNHEY and CDR2 is SMNVEV (reference sequence). CDR3 sequence (DNA): TGTGCCAGCAGTCCGACATACCCGGACAGGGAGGCCCACGAGCAGTACTTC. It is translated as CASSPTYPDREAHEQYF.

The CDR3 is CASSAYSGRTYEQYF. In nucleotides, the CDR3 is TGTGCCAGCAGCGCATATAGCGGGAGGACCTACGAGCAGTACTTC. The chain uses TRBV9 and TRBJ2-7, with 10 positions matching TRBD2. With V trimmed by 3 bases and J by 2 bases, 5 bases remained unmatched. Germline V gene lookup returns CDR1 SGDLS and CDR2 YYNGEE. The CDR3 loop spans 15 amino acids.

This clone has a handful of counts. The chain links TRBV6-5 to TRBJ2-5; the D gene is possibly TRBD2 (6 bases). TRBJ2-7 matches the DNA end more closely, so the J call is doubtful. The CDR3 spans 16 residues. Germline CDR1 MNHEY, CDR2 SVGAGI. CDR3 residues: CASSYSRREVVYEQYF. CDR3 DNA: TGTGCCAGCAGTTACTCGCGGAGGGAGGTGGTCTACGAGCAGTACTTC.

This clone is a singleton in its sample. The chain has TRBV7-2 and TRBJ2-1, with D possibly TRBD2 on 6 matching bases. V was clipped by 1 base and J by 7 bases, with 20 bases between them. The CDR3 has 17 amino acids. The germline gives CDR1 SGHTA, CDR2 FQGNSA. As DNA, the CDR3 is TGTGCCAGCAGCTTAGTGAGTTCCGGAGGGCGGCGGAATGAGCAGTTCTTC. Its protein product is CASSLVSSGGRRNEQFF.

This clone was picked up a small number of times. The chain carries TRBV30 and TRBJ1-5; tentatively, D is TRBD1 (6 bases). The CDR3 loop spans 14 amino acids. The germline gives CDR1 GTSNPN, CDR2 SVGIG (reference sequence). V dropped 0 bases and J dropped 6 bases, with 12 bases sitting between them. CDR3 bases: TGTGCCTGGAGTGTGGTGGACAGTACTCAGCCCCAGCATTTT. It translates to CAWSVVDSTQPQHF.

V usage is TRBV5-4 and J usage is TRBJ2-1; 10 bases are a match to TRBD1. The length of the CDR3 is 14 residues. Germline CDR1 is SGHNT and CDR2 is YYREEE (reference sequence). Unmatched junction bases numbered 3, after V lost 0 bases and J lost 9 bases. The CDR3 nucleotides read TGTGCCAGCAGCTTGGGACAGGGGGCGCTTGAGCAGTTCTTC. Residues: CASSLGQGALEQFF. Variable domain in full (rest from reference TRBV5-4 and TRBJ2-1): ETGVTQSPTHLIKTRGQQVTLRCSSQSGHNTVSWYQQALGQGPQFIFQYYREEENGRGNFPPRFSGLQFPNYSSELNVNALELDDSALYLCASSLGQGALEQFFGPGTRLTVL.

The rearrangement uses TRBV7-8 and TRBJ1-2; the D gene is possibly TRBD1 (5 bases). The CDR3 has 16 amino acids. The V end lost 1 base, the J end lost 4 bases, and 16 bases lay between the germline ends. The germline CDR1 and CDR2 sequences are SGHVS and FQNEAQ. CDR3 nucleotides: TGTGCCAGCAGCTTAGTCCCGGTCACGGGGGGCTATGGCTACACCTTC. Protein sequence: CASSLVPVTGGYGYTF.

The chain couples TRBV5-4 to TRBJ2-1; 13 nucleotides match TRBD2. Germline CDR1 reads SGHNT; CDR2 reads YYREEE (reference sequence). Trimming removed 3 bases from V and 10 bases from J; junction bases left unmatched: 13. This CDR3 has 17 amino acids. The CDR3 nucleotides are TGTGCCAGCAGCTCGACTAGCGGGAGGAGTGGACTCAAGGAGCAGTTCTTC. It specifies CASSSTSGRSGLKEQFF.

The V and J genes are TRBV5-1 and TRBJ1-1; weak D call: TRBD1 (5 bases). The CDR3 runs 16 residues. V lost 4 bases to trimming and J lost 6 bases, with 22 bases between them. The germline V gene has CDR1 SGHRS and CDR2 YFSETQ. CDR3 residues: CASSPDTGGRMSEAFF. The CDR3 DNA follows: TGCGCCAGCAGCCCAGATACGGGGGGAAGGATGTCTGAAGCTTTCTTT.

V and J are TRBV2 and TRBJ2-7; the D gene is possibly TRBD1 (5 bases). CDR3 length: 14 amino acids. CDR1 and CDR2 (germline): SNHLY, FYNNEI. V was clipped by 5 bases and J by 0 bases, with 11 bases between them. CDR3 coding DNA: TGTGCCAGCAGTCCTAACAGGCCCTCCTACGAGCAGTACTTC. It yields the protein CASSPNRPSYEQYF.